This T cell receptor beta chain was recorded in a study of T cells of healthy individuals. This CDR3 has 12 amino acids. Germline CDR1 is LGHDT and CDR2 is YNNKEL (reference sequence). With 5 bases removed from V and 8 bases from J, the gap between germline ends came to 10 bases. TCRdb re-called the 5' RACE reads with MiXCR, one entry per CDR3 protein. The table shows about 41,000 distinct CDR3 sequences, with 4% to 5% occurring only once. This rearrangement joins TRBV3-1 to TRBJ2-1; D ambiguous. This clonotype originated in a human donor in good health. The DNA for the CDR3 is TGTGCCAGCAGCTCCGTCATCCATGAGCAGTTCTTC. Translated, it gives CASSSVIHEQFF.